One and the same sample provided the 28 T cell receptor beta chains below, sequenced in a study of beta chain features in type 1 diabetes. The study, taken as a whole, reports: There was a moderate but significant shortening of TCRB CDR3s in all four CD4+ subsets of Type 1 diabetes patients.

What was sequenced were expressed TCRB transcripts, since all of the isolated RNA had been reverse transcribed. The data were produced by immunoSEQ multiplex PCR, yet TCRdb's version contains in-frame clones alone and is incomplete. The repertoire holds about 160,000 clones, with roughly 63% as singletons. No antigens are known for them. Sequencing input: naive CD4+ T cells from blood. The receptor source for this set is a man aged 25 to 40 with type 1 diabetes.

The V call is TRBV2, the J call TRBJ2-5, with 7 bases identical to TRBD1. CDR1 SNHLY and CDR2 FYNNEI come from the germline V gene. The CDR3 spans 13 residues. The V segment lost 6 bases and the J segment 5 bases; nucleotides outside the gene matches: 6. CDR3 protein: CASRTGYEETQYF. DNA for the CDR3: TGTGCCAGCAGGACAGGGTATGAGGAGACCCAGTACTTC.

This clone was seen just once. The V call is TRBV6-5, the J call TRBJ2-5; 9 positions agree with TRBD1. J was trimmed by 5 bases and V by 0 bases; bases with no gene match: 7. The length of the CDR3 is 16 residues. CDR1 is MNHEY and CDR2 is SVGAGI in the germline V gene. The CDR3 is CASSYSRTQGAETQYF. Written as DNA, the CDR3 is TGTGCCAGCAGTTACTCGCGAACACAGGGGGCGGAGACCCAGTACTTC.

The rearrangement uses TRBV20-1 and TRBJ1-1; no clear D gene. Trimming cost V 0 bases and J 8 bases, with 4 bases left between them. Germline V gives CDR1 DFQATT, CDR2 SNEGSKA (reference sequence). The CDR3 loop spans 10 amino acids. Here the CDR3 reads CSARDLEAFF. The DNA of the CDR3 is TGCAGTGCTAGAGATTTGGAAGCTTTCTTT.

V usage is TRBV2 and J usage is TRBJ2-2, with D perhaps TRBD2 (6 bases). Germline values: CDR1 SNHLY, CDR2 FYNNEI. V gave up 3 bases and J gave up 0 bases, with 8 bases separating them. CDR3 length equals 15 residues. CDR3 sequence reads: CASSDLATNTGELFF. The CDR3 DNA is TGTGCCAGCAGTGACCTAGCGACGAACACCGGGGAGCTGTTTTTT.

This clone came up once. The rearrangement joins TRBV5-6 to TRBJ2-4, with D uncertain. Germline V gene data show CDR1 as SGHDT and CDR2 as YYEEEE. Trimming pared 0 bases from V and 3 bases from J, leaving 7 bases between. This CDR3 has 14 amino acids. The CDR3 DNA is TGTGCCAGCAGCTTGGGCGCGAACAAAAACATTCAGTACTTC. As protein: CASSLGANKNIQYF. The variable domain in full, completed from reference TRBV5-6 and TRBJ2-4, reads DAGVTQSPTHLIKTRGQQVTLRCSPKSGHDTVSWYQQALGQGPQFIFQYYEEEERQRGNFPDRFSGHQFPNYSSELNVNALLLGDSALYLCASSLGANKNIQYFGAGTRLSVL.

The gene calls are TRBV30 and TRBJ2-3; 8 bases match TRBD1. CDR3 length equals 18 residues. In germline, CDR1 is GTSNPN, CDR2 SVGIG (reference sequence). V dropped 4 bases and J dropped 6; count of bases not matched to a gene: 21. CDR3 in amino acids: CAWIFMVGQGILSDTQYF. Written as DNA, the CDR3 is TGTGCCTGGATTTTTATGGTAGGACAGGGAATTTTATCGGATACGCAGTATTTT.

CDR3 loop: CSVEIGTSGGNEQFF. CDR3 nucleotide sequence: TGCAGCGTTGAGATAGGGACTAGCGGGGGCAATGAGCAGTTCTTC. The genes are TRBV29-1 and TRBJ2-1; TRBD2 agrees at 14 bases. Germline V gene data show CDR1 as SQVTM and CDR2 as ANQGSEA. Trimming removed 3 bases from V and 6 bases from J; junction bases left unmatched: 4. CDR3 length: 15 amino acids.

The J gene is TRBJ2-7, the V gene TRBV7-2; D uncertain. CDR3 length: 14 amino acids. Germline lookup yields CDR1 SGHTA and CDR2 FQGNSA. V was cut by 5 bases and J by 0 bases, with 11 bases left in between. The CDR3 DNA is TGTGCCAGCAGCCCCCGAAAGATCTCCTACGAGCAGTACTTC. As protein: CASSPRKISYEQYF. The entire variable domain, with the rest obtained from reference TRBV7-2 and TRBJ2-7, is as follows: GAGVSQSPSNKVTEKGKDVELRCDPISGHTALYWYRQSLGQGLEFLIYFQGNSAPDKSGLPSDRFSAERTGGSVSTLTIQRTQQEDSAVYLCASSPRKISYEQYFGPGTRLTVT.

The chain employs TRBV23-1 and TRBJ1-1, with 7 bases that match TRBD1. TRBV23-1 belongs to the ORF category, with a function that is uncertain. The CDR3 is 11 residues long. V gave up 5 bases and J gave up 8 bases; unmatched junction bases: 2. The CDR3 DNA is TGCGCCAGCAGTGGGGACAGAGAAGCTTTCTTT. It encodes CASSGDREAFF.

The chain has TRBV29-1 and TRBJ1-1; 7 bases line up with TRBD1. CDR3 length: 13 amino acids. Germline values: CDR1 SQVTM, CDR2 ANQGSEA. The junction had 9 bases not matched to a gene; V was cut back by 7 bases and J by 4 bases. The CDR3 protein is CSAPRQGGTEAFF. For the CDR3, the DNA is TGCAGCGCCCCCCGACAGGGAGGCACTGAAGCTTTCTTT. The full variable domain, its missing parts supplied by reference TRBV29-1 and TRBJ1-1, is SAVISQKPSRDICQRGTSLTIQCQVDSQVTMMFWYRQQPGQSLTLIATANQGSEATYESGFVIDKFPISRPNLTFSTLTVSNMSPEDSSIYLCSAPRQGGTEAFFGQGTRLTVV.

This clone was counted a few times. The CDR3 DNA is TGTGCCATCAGTGACCCTCAGCGGGGGGGCGAGTATACGCAGTATTTT. It codes for CAISDPQRGGEYTQYF. The chain carries TRBV10-3 and TRBJ2-3; 10 positions match TRBD2. From germline, CDR1 is ENHRY and CDR2 SYGVKD. Unmatched junction bases numbered 10, after V lost 3 bases and J lost 7 bases. The CDR3 sequence is 16 residues long.

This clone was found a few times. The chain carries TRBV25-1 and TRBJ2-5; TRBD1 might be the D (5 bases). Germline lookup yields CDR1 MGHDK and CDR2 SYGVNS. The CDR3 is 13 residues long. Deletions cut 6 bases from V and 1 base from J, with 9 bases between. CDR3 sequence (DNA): TGTGCCAGCAGGGAGACAGTCCAAGAGACCCAGTACTTC. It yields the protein CASRETVQETQYF.

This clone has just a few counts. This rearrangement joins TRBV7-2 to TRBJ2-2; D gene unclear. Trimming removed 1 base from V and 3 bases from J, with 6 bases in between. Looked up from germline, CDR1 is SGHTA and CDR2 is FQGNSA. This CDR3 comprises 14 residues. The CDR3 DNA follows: TGTGCCAGCAGCTTAGAACGATACACCGGGGAGCTGTTTTTT. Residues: CASSLERYTGELFF.

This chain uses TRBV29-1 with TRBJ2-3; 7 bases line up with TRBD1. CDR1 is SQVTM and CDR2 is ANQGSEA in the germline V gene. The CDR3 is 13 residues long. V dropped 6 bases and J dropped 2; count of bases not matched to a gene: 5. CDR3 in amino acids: CSVKGANTDTQYF. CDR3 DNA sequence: TGCAGCGTAAAGGGGGCGAACACAGATACGCAGTATTTT.

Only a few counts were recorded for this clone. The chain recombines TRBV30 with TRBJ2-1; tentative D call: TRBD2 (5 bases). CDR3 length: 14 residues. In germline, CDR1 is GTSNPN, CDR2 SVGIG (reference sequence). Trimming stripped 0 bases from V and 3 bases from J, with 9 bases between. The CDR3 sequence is CAWSVNSGYNEQFF. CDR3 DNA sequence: TGTGCCTGGAGTGTAAACAGCGGCTACAATGAGCAGTTCTTC.

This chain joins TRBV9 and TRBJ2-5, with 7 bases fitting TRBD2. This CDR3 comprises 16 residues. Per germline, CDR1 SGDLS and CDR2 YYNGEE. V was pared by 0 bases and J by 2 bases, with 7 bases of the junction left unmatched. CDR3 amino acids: CASSVGSGVEQETQYF. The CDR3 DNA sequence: TGTGCCAGCAGCGTAGGAAGCGGGGTAGAGCAAGAGACCCAGTACTTC.

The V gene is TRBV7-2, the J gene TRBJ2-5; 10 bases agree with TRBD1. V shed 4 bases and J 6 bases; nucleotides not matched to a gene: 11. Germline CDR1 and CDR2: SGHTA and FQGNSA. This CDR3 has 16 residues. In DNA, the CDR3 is TGTGCCAGCAGCTCGGGACAGGGGAGGTTTCAACAGACCCAGTACTTC. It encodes CASSSGQGRFQQTQYF.

The CDR3 DNA sequence: TGTGCCAGCAGCAGAAAAACCGGGACAGGGCTCCAAGAGACCCAGTACTTC. Amino acid sequence: CASSRKTGTGLQETQYF. The gene calls are TRBV7-9 and TRBJ2-5; TRBD1 matches at 9 bases. The trim removed 5 bases at V and 1 base at J, leaving 11 bases unmatched. CDR1 SEHNR and CDR2 FQNEAQ come from the germline V gene (reference sequence). The CDR3 has 17 residues.

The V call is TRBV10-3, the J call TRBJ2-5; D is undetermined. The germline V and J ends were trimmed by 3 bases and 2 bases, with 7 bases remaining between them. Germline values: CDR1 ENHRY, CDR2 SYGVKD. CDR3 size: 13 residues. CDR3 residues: CAISDPRQETQYF. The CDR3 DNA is TGTGCCATCAGTGATCCGAGACAAGAGACCCAGTACTTC.

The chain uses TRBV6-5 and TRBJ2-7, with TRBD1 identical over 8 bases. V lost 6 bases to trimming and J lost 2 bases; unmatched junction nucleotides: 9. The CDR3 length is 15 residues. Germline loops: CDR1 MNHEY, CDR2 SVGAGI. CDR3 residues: CASSLDRGSPYEQYF. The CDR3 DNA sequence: TGTGCCAGCAGCCTCGACAGGGGTAGTCCCTACGAGCAGTACTTC.

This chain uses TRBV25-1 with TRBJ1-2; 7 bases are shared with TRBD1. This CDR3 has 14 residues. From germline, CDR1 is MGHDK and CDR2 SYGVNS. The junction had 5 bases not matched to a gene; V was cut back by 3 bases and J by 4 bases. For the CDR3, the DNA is TGTGCCAGCAGTGACCAGACAGGGACCTATGGCTACACCTTC. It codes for CASSDQTGTYGYTF.

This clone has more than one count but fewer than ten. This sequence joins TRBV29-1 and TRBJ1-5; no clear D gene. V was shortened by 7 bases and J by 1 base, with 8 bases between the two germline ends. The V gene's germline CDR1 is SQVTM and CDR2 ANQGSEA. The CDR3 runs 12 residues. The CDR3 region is CSAFFSNQPQHF. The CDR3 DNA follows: TGCAGCGCATTTTTCAGCAATCAGCCCCAGCATTTT.

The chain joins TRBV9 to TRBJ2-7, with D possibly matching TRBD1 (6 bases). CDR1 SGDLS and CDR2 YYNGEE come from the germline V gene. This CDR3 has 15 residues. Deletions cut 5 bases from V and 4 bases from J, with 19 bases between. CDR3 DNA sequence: TGTGCCAGCAGTCCGGGGCAGGACAGATATTACGAGCAGTACTTC. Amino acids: CASSPGQDRYYEQYF.

This CDR3 is CAISEPIVGQAEETQYF. Written as DNA, the CDR3 is TGTGCCATCAGTGAGCCGATTGTGGGACAGGCAGAAGAGACCCAGTACTTC. The gene calls are TRBV10-3 and TRBJ2-5; 8 bases agree with TRBD1. The CDR3 is 17 residues long. Trimming at V came to 2 bases and at J to 3 bases, leaving 11 bases not matched to a gene. CDR1 is ENHRY, CDR2 SYGVKD, per germline.

CDR3 loop: CASSPGANVLTF. Written as DNA, the CDR3 is TGCGCCAGCAGTCCTGGGGCCAACGTCCTGACTTTC. This chain uses TRBV5-1 with TRBJ2-6; D is undetermined. Deletions cut 5 bases from V and 2 bases from J, with 2 bases between. Per germline, CDR1 SGHRS and CDR2 YFSETQ. CDR3 length: 12 residues. The variable domain in full, with the rest retrieved from reference TRBV5-1 and TRBJ2-6, is KAGVTQTPRYLIKTRGQQVTLSCSPISGHRSVSWYQQTPGQGLQFLFEYFSETQRNKGNFPGRFSGRQFSNSRSEMNVSTLELGDSALYLCASSPGANVLTFGAGSRLTVL.

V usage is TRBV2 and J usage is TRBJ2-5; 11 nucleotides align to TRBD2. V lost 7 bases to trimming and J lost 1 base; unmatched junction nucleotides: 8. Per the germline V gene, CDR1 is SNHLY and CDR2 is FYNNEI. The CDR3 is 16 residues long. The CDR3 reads CASIEQGLAVQETQYF. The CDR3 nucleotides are TGTGCCAGCATCGAACAGGGACTAGCGGTCCAAGAGACCCAGTACTTC.

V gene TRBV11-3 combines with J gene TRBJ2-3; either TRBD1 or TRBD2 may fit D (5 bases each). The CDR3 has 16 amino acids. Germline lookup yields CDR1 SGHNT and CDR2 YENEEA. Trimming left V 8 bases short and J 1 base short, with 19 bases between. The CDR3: CASGKNSGTGTDTQYF. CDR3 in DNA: TGTGCCAGCGGCAAAAACTCTGGGACGGGCACAGATACGCAGTATTTT.

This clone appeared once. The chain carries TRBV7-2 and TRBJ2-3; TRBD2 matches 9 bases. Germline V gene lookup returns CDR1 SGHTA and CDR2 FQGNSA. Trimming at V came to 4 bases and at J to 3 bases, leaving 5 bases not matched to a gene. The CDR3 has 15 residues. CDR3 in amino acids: CASSSSSGETDTQYF. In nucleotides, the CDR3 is TGTGCCAGCAGCTCCTCTAGCGGGGAAACAGATACGCAGTATTTT.